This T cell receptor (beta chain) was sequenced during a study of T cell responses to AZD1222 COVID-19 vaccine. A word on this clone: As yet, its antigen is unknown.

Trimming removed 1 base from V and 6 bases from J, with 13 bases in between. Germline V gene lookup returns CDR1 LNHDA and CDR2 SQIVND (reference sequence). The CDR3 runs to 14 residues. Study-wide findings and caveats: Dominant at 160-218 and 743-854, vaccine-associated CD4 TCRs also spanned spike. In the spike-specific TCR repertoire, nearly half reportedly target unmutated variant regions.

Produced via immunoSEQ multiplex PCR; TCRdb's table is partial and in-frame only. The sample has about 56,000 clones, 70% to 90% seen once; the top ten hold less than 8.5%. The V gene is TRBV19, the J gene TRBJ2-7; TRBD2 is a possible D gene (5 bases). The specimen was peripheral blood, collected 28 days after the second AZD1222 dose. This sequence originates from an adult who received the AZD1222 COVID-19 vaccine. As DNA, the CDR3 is TGTGCCAGTAGTATAGGAGGGCCTCCCCTCGAGCAGTACTTC. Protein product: CASSIGGPPLEQYF.